These 13 T cell receptor beta chains originate from one sample sequenced in a study of T cell responses to AZD1222 COVID-19 vaccine. Libraries were prepared by immunoSEQ multiplex PCR; TCRdb keeps only in-frame clonotypes and omits some of them. The top ten hold 1.9% of the sample, which has 140,000 to 150,000 clones, around 90% seen once. This specimen was peripheral blood, taken 28 days after the second AZD1222 dose. The receptor source for this set is an adult who received the AZD1222 COVID-19 vaccine.

J is TRBJ2-5 and V is TRBV5-1, with 16 nucleotides matching TRBD2. Germline V gene sequence: CDR1 SGHRS, CDR2 YFSETQ. There are 18 residues in the CDR3. The V and J ends lost 4 bases and 5 bases, in that order; junction bases with no gene match: 11. This CDR3 reads CASSPYGTSGRAGETQYF. The CDR3 DNA is TGCGCCAGCAGCCCCTACGGGACTAGCGGGAGGGCCGGGGAGACCCAGTACTTC.

In its sample, this clone was seen a few times. This rearrangement joins TRBV19 to TRBJ2-7; tentatively, D is TRBD1 (6 bases). Germline CDR1 and CDR2: LNHDA and SQIVND (reference sequence). The CDR3 spans 13 residues. V shed 5 bases and J shed 3 bases, with 11 bases lying between them. This CDR3 reads CASSVSQGYEQYF. CDR3 bases: TGTGCCAGTAGTGTGTCACAGGGCTACGAGCAGTACTTC.

This chain connects TRBV5-1 to TRBJ2-3; unclear D gene. The germline gives CDR1 SGHRS, CDR2 YFSETQ. V was shortened by 1 base and J by 3 bases, with 6 bases between the two germline ends. The CDR3 contains 13 residues. This chain's CDR3 is CASSLIPTDTQYF. Here the CDR3 DNA reads TGCGCCAGCAGCTTGATCCCGACAGATACGCAGTATTTT.

This chain links TRBV3-1 (or the pseudogene TRBV3-2) with TRBJ1-1; TRBD1 might be the D (6 bases). The CDR3 covers 13 residues. V was clipped by 1 base and J by 8 bases, with 11 bases between them. In germline, CDR1 is LGHDT, CDR2 YNNKEL (reference sequence). CDR3 amino acids: CASSQGQGREAFF. In nucleotides, the CDR3 is TGTGCCAGCAGCCAAGGGCAGGGGCGAGAAGCTTTCTTT.

This chain uses TRBV5-1 with TRBJ1-2, with D tentatively TRBD1 (6 bases). Trimming took off 4 bases at V and 6 bases at J, with 13 bases between the two ends. The germline gives CDR1 SGHRS, CDR2 YFSETQ. This CDR3 contains 13 residues. CDR3 sequence: CASSVAGVNGYTF. The CDR3 region has the DNA TGCGCCAGCAGCGTAGCAGGGGTCAATGGCTACACCTTC. Supplemented by reference TRBV5-1 and TRBJ1-2, the full variable domain reads KAGVTQTPRYLIKTRGQQVTLSCSPISGHRSVSWYQQTPGQGLQFLFEYFSETQRNKGNFPGRFSGRQFSNSRSEMNVSTLELGDSALYLCASSVAGVNGYTFGSGTRLTVV.

The CDR3 sequence: CASRRDRGEAFF. The DNA for the CDR3 is TGTGCCAGCAGAAGGGACAGGGGGGAAGCTTTCTTT. This chain uses TRBV6-5 with TRBJ1-1; TRBD1 aligns across 11 bases. CDR3 size: 12 residues. The J segment lost 8 bases and the V segment lost 6 bases, leaving 2 bases of the junction unmatched. Per germline, CDR1 MNHEY and CDR2 SVGAGI.

The chain couples TRBV29-1 to TRBJ2-3; 7 nucleotides agree with TRBD1. The length of the CDR3 is 13 residues. The V segment lost 8 bases and the J segment 2 bases; nucleotides outside the gene matches: 7. Germline lookup yields CDR1 SQVTM and CDR2 ANQGSEA. The CDR3 sequence is CSSTDRLTDTQYF. DNA for the CDR3: TGCAGCTCCACGGACAGGCTCACAGATACGCAGTATTTT.

The chain couples TRBV12-3 or TRBV12-4 to TRBJ1-2; no definite D call. CDR3 size: 13 residues. V lost 3 bases, J lost 5 bases, and 10 bases lay in between. CDR3 loop: CASSLERTYGYTF. For the CDR3, the DNA is TGTGCCAGCAGTTTGGAACGGACTTATGGCTACACCTTC.

The chain links TRBV2 to TRBJ1-4; the D is unclear. The CDR3 is 13 amino acids. V lost 4 bases to trimming and J lost 5 bases, with 8 bases between them. Germline V gene lookup returns CDR1 SNHLY and CDR2 FYNNEI. The CDR3 sequence: CASSGRENEKLFF. The CDR3 DNA sequence: TGTGCCAGCAGTGGACGGGAGAATGAAAAACTGTTTTTT.

In DNA, the CDR3 is TGTGCCAGCACCCCGCCAGGTTCAGATACGCAGTATTTT. Translation: CASTPPGSDTQYF. The chain recombines TRBV27 with TRBJ2-3; D not certain. V was pared by 7 bases and J by 4 bases, with 12 bases between. The CDR3 is 13 residues long. CDR1 is MNHEY, CDR2 SMNVEV, per germline (reference sequence).

V usage is TRBV19 and J usage is TRBJ2-3; possibly TRBD1 for D (5 bases). The germline V gene encodes CDR1 LNHDA and CDR2 SQIVND (reference sequence). Deletions cut 9 bases from V and 4 bases from J, with 14 bases between. This CDR3 region has 13 residues. CDR3 nucleotide sequence: TGTGCCAGCAAGGGGTGGGGCGCAGATACGCAGTATTTT. Protein sequence: CASKGWGADTQYF.

V is TRBV19 and J is TRBJ1-2; 9 nucleotides agree with TRBD1. CDR3 length: 14 amino acids. V lost 6 bases to trimming and J lost 2 bases; unmatched junction nucleotides: 4. Germline loops: CDR1 LNHDA, CDR2 SQIVND (reference sequence). The CDR3 sequence is CASSRQGGNYGYTF. For the CDR3, the DNA is TGTGCCAGTAGCAGACAGGGGGGGAACTATGGCTACACCTTC.

The chain joins TRBV6-4 to TRBJ2-3; D is unclear. Germline V lookup: CDR1 MRHNA, CDR2 SNTAGT. The CDR3 consists of 17 residues. V was shortened by 3 bases and J by 1 base, with 17 bases between the two germline ends. CDR3 DNA: TGTGCCAGCAGTGAGATGGCAAGGGCTTGGGGCACAGATACGCAGTATTTT. Its protein is CASSEMARAWGTDTQYF.